These 29 T cell receptor beta chains came from one sample sequenced in a study of monozygotic twins with inflammatory bowel disease. Reanalyzing the 5' RACE reads, TCRdb keeps one entry per CDR3 protein, without DNA. Its table lists more than 300,000 distinct CDR3 sequences. Source material: blood. The receptors were sampled from a human donor with ulcerative colitis or Crohn's disease, or a healthy co-twin of an affected twin (not recorded which).

The chain couples TRBV5-1 to TRBJ2-1; there is no DNA to check the TCRdb D call of TRBD2. CDR3 length: 17 residues. Germline-derived CDR1 and CDR2 are SGHRS and YFSETQ. The CDR3 is CASRRGLAGTPYNEQFF.

The gene calls are TRBV14 and TRBJ2-1. The CDR3 has 13 amino acids. Germline assignment: CDR1 SGHDN and CDR2 FVKESK. CDR3 residues: CASSRMSRNEQFF.

The chain employs TRBV18 and TRBJ1-5. Germline V gene lookup returns CDR1 KGHSH and CDR2 LQKENI. This CDR3 spans 15 amino acids. The CDR3 loop is CASSPGRTQNQPQHF.

This chain uses TRBV20-1 with TRBJ2-7; TCRdb's D call of TRBD2 is untestable without DNA. Germline CDR1 is DFQATT and CDR2 is SNEGSKA (reference sequence). This CDR3 is built from 13 residues. CDR3 in amino acids: CSARTTLGGEQYF.

The V and J genes are TRBV28 and TRBJ2-5; TCRdb proposes TRBD1, but this gene call is untestable without DNA. CDR1 and CDR2 from the germline V gene are MDHEN and SYDVKM. The CDR3 covers 13 residues. Here the CDR3 reads CASRTGAQETQYF.

The chain carries TRBV7-8 and TRBJ2-3; checking the TCRdb D call of TRBD2 is not possible without DNA. The CDR3 runs to 13 residues. Per germline, CDR1 SGHVS and CDR2 FQNEAQ. Here the CDR3 reads CASSPSGGNTQYF.

This chain joins TRBV20-1 and TRBJ2-7. The CDR3 length is 13 residues. Germline CDR1 reads DFQATT; CDR2 reads SNEGSKA (reference sequence). CDR3 region: CSAEQGATYEQYF.

The chain has TRBV19 and TRBJ1-5. Per the germline V gene, CDR1 is LNHDA and CDR2 is SQIVND (reference sequence). This CDR3 region has 17 residues. CDR3 loop: CASSANPGLLGNQPQHF.

This chain uses TRBV9 with TRBJ1-5; no DNA is available, so the TRBD1 call from TCRdb remains unchecked. This CDR3 spans 15 amino acids. Looked up from germline, CDR1 is SGDLS and CDR2 is YYNGEE. The chain's CDR3 is CASSVTGEGNQPQHF. The full variable domain, in which reference TRBV9 and TRBJ1-5 provide the parts outside the CDR3, is DSGVTQTPKHLITATGQRVTLRCSPRSGDLSVYWYQQSLDQGLQFLIQYYNGEERAKGNILERFSAQQFPDLHSELNLSSLELGDSALYFCASSVTGEGNQPQHFGDGTRLSIL.

The chain recombines TRBV7-9 with TRBJ2-6. CDR1 and CDR2 from the germline V gene are SEHNR and FQNEAQ (reference sequence). This CDR3 is 15 amino acids long. The CDR3 is CASSDSVYGANVLTF. Full variable domain (missing parts from reference TRBV7-9 and TRBJ2-6): DTGVSQNPRHKITKRGQNVTFRCDPISEHNRLYWYRQTLGQGPEFLTYFQNEAQLEKSRLLSDRFSAERPKGSFSTLEIQRTEQGDSAMYLCASSDSVYGANVLTFGAGSRLTVL.

V gene TRBV20-1 combines with J gene TRBJ2-6. The CDR3 contains 13 residues. The germline gives CDR1 DFQATT, CDR2 SNEGSKA (reference sequence). The CDR3: CSARNSGANVLTF.

The rearrangement joins TRBV28 to TRBJ2-2. The CDR3 is 12 residues long. In germline, CDR1 is MDHEN, CDR2 SYDVKM. CDR3: CASVENTGELFF.

The rearrangement joins TRBV5-1 to TRBJ1-1. This CDR3 has 13 amino acids. Germline values: CDR1 SGHRS, CDR2 YFSETQ. This chain's CDR3 is CASRDDPNTEAFF. Together with reference TRBV5-1 and TRBJ1-1, the CDR3 gives the full variable domain: KAGVTQTPRYLIKTRGQQVTLSCSPISGHRSVSWYQQTPGQGLQFLFEYFSETQRNKGNFPGRFSGRQFSNSRSEMNVSTLELGDSALYLCASRDDPNTEAFFGQGTRLTVV.

The chain employs TRBV6-1 and TRBJ1-5; TCRdb's D call, TRBD1, is unchecked because there is no DNA. The CDR3 has 15 amino acids. Germline CDR1 and CDR2: MNHNS and SASEGT. This CDR3 is CASSGGQVARQPQHF.

The chain combines TRBV6-5 with TRBJ1-4; TCRdb names TRBD1, which stays unverified in the absence of DNA. This CDR3 is built from 12 residues. Germline-derived CDR1 and CDR2 are MNHEY and SVGAGI. The CDR3 sequence: CASKQGNEKLFF.

The chain links TRBV12-3 or TRBV12-4 to TRBJ2-5; the TCRdb call, TRBD1, lacks DNA for checking. This CDR3 is 15 amino acids long. The CDR3 region is CASSWDRGNQETQYF.

The V call is TRBV12-3 or TRBV12-4, the J call TRBJ1-5; no DNA is available, so the TRBD1 call from TCRdb remains unchecked. The CDR3 runs 17 residues. CDR3 sequence reads: CASSYAGTAYSNQPQHF.

V gene TRBV25-1 combines with J gene TRBJ1-3. The CDR3 length is 14 residues. Germline-derived CDR1 and CDR2 are MGHDK and SYGVNS. The chain's CDR3 is CASSELSEVGTIYF.

This chain connects TRBV20-1 to TRBJ1-5. Germline-derived CDR1 and CDR2 are DFQATT and SNEGSKA (reference sequence). This CDR3 has 12 residues. The CDR3 loop is CSVRTGDQPQHF.

V gene TRBV18 combines with J gene TRBJ1-4; TCRdb's D gene call, TRBD1, goes unchecked for lack of DNA. CDR1 is KGHSH, CDR2 LQKENI, per germline. This CDR3 comprises 14 residues. The CDR3 spells CASSPLWGGEKLFF.

The chain is built from TRBV9 and TRBJ1-5. The CDR3 sequence is 14 residues long. Germline assignment: CDR1 SGDLS and CDR2 YYNGEE. CDR3 sequence reads: CASSAVGVTQPQHF.

This rearrangement joins TRBV28 to TRBJ2-3; the D call of TRBD2 rests on TCRdb alone, since no DNA is present to check it. The CDR3 runs 15 residues. Germline-derived CDR1 and CDR2 are MDHEN and SYDVKM. CDR3 sequence: CASSFMAGKTDTQYF.

This chain joins TRBV7-9 and TRBJ2-3; TCRdb reports TRBD2, a call that lacks DNA to check it against. This CDR3 has 15 amino acids. Germline V CDR1 and CDR2: SEHNR, FQNEAQ (reference sequence). CDR3 in amino acids: CASSPGTSGTDTQYF. Full variable domain (remainder filled in from reference TRBV7-9 and TRBJ2-3): DTGVSQNPRHKITKRGQNVTFRCDPISEHNRLYWYRQTLGQGPEFLTYFQNEAQLEKSRLLSDRFSAERPKGSFSTLEIQRTEQGDSAMYLCASSPGTSGTDTQYFGPGTRLTVL.

The V gene is TRBV20-1, the J gene TRBJ1-1. Germline-derived CDR1 and CDR2 are DFQATT and SNEGSKA (reference sequence). The CDR3 is 11 amino acids. This CDR3 is CSAVYNTEAFF.

The rearrangement uses TRBV4-3 and TRBJ2-5; TCRdb outputs TRBD1, but without DNA this stays unchecked. CDR1 and CDR2 (germline): LGHNA, YSLEER. This CDR3 contains 15 residues. The CDR3 is CASSQDRGGFETQYF.

The chain recombines TRBV20-1 with TRBJ2-1; TCRdb selects TRBD1, and the lack of DNA leaves this call unchecked. CDR1 DFQATT and CDR2 SNEGSKA come from the germline V gene (reference sequence). This CDR3 region has 13 residues. The CDR3 protein is CSAPWDTYNEQFF.

The chain carries TRBV20-1 and TRBJ1-1. The CDR3 sequence is 14 residues long. Germline values: CDR1 DFQATT, CDR2 SNEGSKA (reference sequence). The CDR3 protein is CSATKASRNTEAFF.

The rearrangement uses TRBV7-9 and TRBJ1-6; TCRdb's D call, TRBD1, is unchecked because there is no DNA. This CDR3 region has 15 residues. Germline V gene lookup returns CDR1 SEHNR and CDR2 FQNEAQ (reference sequence). CDR3 amino acids: CASSLVGDYNSPLHF.

The chain joins TRBV27 to TRBJ2-5; with no DNA, the TCRdb D assignment of TRBD1 cannot be verified. Germline assignment: CDR1 MNHEY and CDR2 SMNVEV (reference sequence). The CDR3 contains 13 residues. The CDR3 loop is CASKRGGQETQYF.